The rows below give T cell receptor beta chains drawn from one sample of a study of tumor-infiltrating lymphocytes in localized non-small cell lung cancer. Sequenced by immunoSEQ multiplex PCR; TCRdb stores in-frame clones only, minus some. The table lists 10,000 to 13,000 clones, 65% to 90% of them singletons, with 6.5% to 10% in the top ten. The sample comprised uninvolved lung tissue not adjacent to the tumor. Receptors were obtained from a human donor with non-small cell lung cancer. Each CDR3 is given with its conserved first and last residue. The order of the fields is clone size, J gene, V gene, D gene, CDR3 protein, CDR3 DNA. D genes are given only for firm matches. Clone size appears in some rows only: once, few, many, or a class for an expanded clone.

>-|TRBJ1-5|TRBV4-2|-
CASSQVQQGGQPQHF
TGTGCCAGCAGCCAAGTCCAACAGGGAGGACAGCCCCAGCATTTT
>-|TRBJ2-1|TRBV10-2|-
CASGVWGNEQFF
TGCGCCAGTGGGGTCTGGGGCAATGAGCAGTTCTTC
>-|TRBJ1-2|TRBV6-1|-
CASTPLGFYGYTF
TGTGCCAGCACTCCCCTGGGGTTCTATGGCTACACCTTC
>-|TRBJ2-7|TRBV10-1|-
CASSPFRGMVDEQYF
TGCGCCAGCAGTCCTTTCAGGGGAATGGTGGACGAGCAGTACTTC
>-|TRBJ1-1|TRBV4-1|TRBD1
CASSQDYRGFSNTEAFF
TGCGCCAGCAGCCAAGACTACAGGGGGTTCTCAAACACTGAAGCTTTCTTT
>-|TRBJ1-6|TRBV27|TRBD1
CASSLGQGGRNSPLHF
TGTGCCAGCAGTTTAGGACAGGGTGGAAGGAATTCACCCCTCCACTTT
>-|TRBJ1-2|TRBV4-1|-
CASSQAAGAGGYTF
TGCGCCAGCAGCCAAGCCGCAGGGGCAGGTGGCTACACCTTC
>-|TRBJ1-5|TRBV9|-
CASSLEGGEGQPQHF
TGTGCCAGCAGCCTCGAGGGGGGGGAGGGTCAGCCCCAGCATTTT
>-|TRBJ2-7|TRBV6-1|TRBD2
CASIERGGIGEQYF
TGTGCCAGCATAGAGCGGGGAGGGATCGGCGAGCAGTACTTC
>-|TRBJ2-4|TRBV7-3|-
CASSPSLQRGGIQYF
TGTGCCAGCAGCCCCAGCTTACAAAGGGGAGGCATTCAGTACTTC
>-|TRBJ2-7|TRBV6-5|-
CASSSTPDAYEQYF
TGTGCCAGCAGTTCGACTCCCGATGCCTACGAGCAGTACTTC
>-|TRBJ2-5|TRBV11-2|TRBD1
CASSRGGRQETQYF
TGTGCCAGCAGCCGAGGGGGCCGGCAAGAGACCCAGTACTTC
>-|TRBJ1-1|TRBV11-2|-
CASSLGGLGTEAFF
TGTGCCAGCAGCTTGGGAGGGCTTGGTACTGAAGCTTTCTTT
>-|TRBJ1-2|TRBV14|-
CASSQGTYYGYTF
TGTGCCAGCAGCCAAGGGACCTATTATGGCTACACCTTC
>-|TRBJ2-3|TRBV5-1|TRBD1
CASSGQGDTQYF
TGCGCCAGCAGCGGACAGGGAGATACGCAGTATTTT
>-|TRBJ1-6|TRBV4-2|-
CASSQVRDYNSPLHF
TGTGCCAGCAGCCAAGTACGGGACTATAATTCACCCCTCCACTTT
>-|TRBJ2-5|TRBV2|TRBD2
CATQWAGVQETQYF
TGTGCCACCCAGTGGGCGGGGGTACAAGAGACCCAGTACTTC
>once|TRBJ1-2|TRBV9|-
CASSLGSGPNYGYTF
TGTGCCAGCAGCCTTGGGTCCGGGCCTAACTATGGCTACACCTTC
>-|TRBJ2-1|TRBV4-2|-
CASSQTIADVQFF
TGTGCCAGCAGCCAAACAATAGCGGATGTTCAGTTCTTC
>-|TRBJ2-6|TRBV5-6|-
CASSLLGPGANVLTF
TGTGCCAGCAGCTTGCTGGGCCCTGGGGCCAACGTCCTGACTTTC
>-|TRBJ2-2|TRBV15|-
CATSLGPPRELFF
TGTGCCACTTCCTTAGGGCCACCCCGGGAGCTGTTTTTT
>once|TRBJ2-1|TRBV5-1|-
CASSFSGRADEQFF
TGCGCCAGCAGCTTTAGCGGCAGGGCTGATGAGCAGTTCTTC
>-|TRBJ2-6|TRBV7-9|-
CASSLGDRGSGANVLTF
TGTGCCAGCAGCTTAGGGGACCGCGGCTCTGGGGCCAACGTCCTGACTTTC
>-|TRBJ1-1|TRBV11-2|-
CASSPRYRENTEAFF
TGTGCCAGCAGTCCACGATACAGGGAGAACACTGAAGCTTTCTTT
>-|TRBJ2-3|TRBV6-4|-
CASSEGGTDTQYF
TGTGCCAGCAGTGAAGGAGGGACAGATACGCAGTATTTT
>-|TRBJ1-6|TRBV14|-
CASSQIANSPLHF
TGTGCCAGCAGCCAAATTGCGAATTCACCCCTCCACTTT
>-|TRBJ2-2|TRBV7-9|-
CASSLAMRKGTGELFF
TGTGCCAGCAGCTTAGCAATGCGTAAGGGCACCGGGGAGCTGTTTTTT
>-|TRBJ2-3|TRBV6-5|-
CASSPALRGADTQYF
TGTGCCAGCAGCCCCGCCCTTAGGGGCGCAGATACGCAGTATTTT
>-|TRBJ2-3|TRBV7-8|TRBD2
CASVAGGTTDTQYF
TGTGCCAGCGTAGCGGGGGGGACCACAGATACGCAGTATTTT
>-|TRBJ2-3|TRBV20-1|-
CSAPLADTQYF
TGCAGTGCTCCTCTAGCGGATACGCAGTATTTT
>few|TRBJ2-1|TRBV5-4|-
CASSLGGAGRNEQFF
TGTGCCAGCAGCTTGGGGGGGGCGGGTAGGAATGAGCAGTTCTTC
>-|TRBJ2-3|TRBV30|-
CAWSGPRDGTDTQYF
TGTGCCTGGAGTGGGCCTAGGGATGGCACAGATACGCAGTATTTT
>-|TRBJ2-3|TRBV4-1|TRBD2
CASSQGLAGGHSTDTQYF
TGCGCCAGCAGCCAAGGACTAGCGGGGGGGCACAGCACAGATACGCAGTATTTT
>-|TRBJ2-4|TRBV6-1|-
CASNIDAENIQYF
TGTGCCAGCAATATAGACGCCGAAAACATTCAGTACTTC
>-|TRBJ2-2|TRBV4-1|TRBD2
CASSQDGGAGELFF
TGCGCCAGCAGCCAAGATGGGGGGGCCGGGGAGCTGTTTTTT
>-|TRBJ2-3|TRBV25-1|-
CASSERTGTDTQYF
TGTGCCAGCAGTGAACGTACAGGGACAGATACGCAGTATTTT
>-|TRBJ1-3|TRBV7-3|TRBD1
CASSQQGSGNTIYF
TGTGCCAGCAGCCAACAGGGGTCTGGAAACACCATATATTTT
>few|TRBJ2-5|TRBV5-1|-
CASSRDLGQETQYF
TGCGCCAGCAGCCGGGACTTGGGGCAAGAGACCCAGTACTTC
>-|TRBJ2-2|TRBV5-6|-
CASSLAPTRGSDTGELFF
TGTGCCAGCAGCTTGGCCCCAACGAGGGGGTCTGACACCGGGGAGCTGTTTTTT
>-|TRBJ1-4|TRBV21-1|-
CASSSIQGESEKLFF
TGTGCCAGCAGCTCAATACAGGGGGAGAGTGAAAAACTGTTTTTT
>-|TRBJ1-4|TRBV6-6|-
CASTATNEKLFF
TGTGCCAGCACCGCAACTAATGAAAAACTGTTTTTT
>once|TRBJ2-7|TRBV5-6|-
CASSFWTGSYEQYF
TGTGCCAGCAGCTTTTGGACGGGGAGCTACGAGCAGTACTTC